Detailed here is one TCR beta chain. The antigen remains undetermined. Generated by immunoSEQ multiplex PCR, the TCRdb table keeps only in-frame clones and is missing some. The profile covers about 4,800 clones, with 79% appearing a single time and 3.4% taken by the ten largest. These data come from a study of PD-1 blockade in classical Hodgkin lymphoma. Findings and limits, study-wide: There remain no defined causes for the repertoire differences, which possibly reflect disease activity or prior therapy. In newly diagnosed patients, baseline TCR diversity was reportedly below that of healthy donors.

The CDR3 loop spans 15 amino acids. Trimming removed 3 bases at V and 2 bases at J, with 13 bases between. Germline loops: CDR1 ENHRY, CDR2 SYGVKD. Documented time point: cycle 4 day 1 (C4D1), after less than seven weeks of nivolumab. Every single patient, without exception, relapsed after autologous stem cell transplantation, and brentuximab vedotin exposure varied. The CD4+ T cells used were purified from thawed PBMCs through magnetic negative selection. Complete response, partial response or progressive disease constituted the best response categories observed. The specimen was CD4+ T cells from blood, collected before the fourth cycle of nivolumab. The receptor's source is a human donor with classical Hodgkin lymphoma. The V gene is TRBV10-3, the J gene TRBJ1-2; D gene ambiguous. DNA of the CDR3: TGTGCCATCAGTGAAAGACGCGGACTAAACTATGGCTACACCTTC. Protein product: CAISERRGLNYGYTF.